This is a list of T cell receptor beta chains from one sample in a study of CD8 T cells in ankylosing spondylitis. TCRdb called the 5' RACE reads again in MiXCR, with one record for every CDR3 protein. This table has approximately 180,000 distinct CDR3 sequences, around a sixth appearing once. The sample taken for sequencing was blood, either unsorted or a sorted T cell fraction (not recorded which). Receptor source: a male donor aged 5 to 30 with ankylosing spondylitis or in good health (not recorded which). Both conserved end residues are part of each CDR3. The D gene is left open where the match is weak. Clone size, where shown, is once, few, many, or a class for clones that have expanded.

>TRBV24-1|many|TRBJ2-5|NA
TGTGCCACCAAATCCCCTGGAGAGACCCAGTACTTC
CATKSPGETQYF
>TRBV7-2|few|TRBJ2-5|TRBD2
TGTGCCAGCAGCTTAGGGGTAGCGGGAGTGATAGAGACCCAGTACTTC
CASSLGVAGVIETQYF
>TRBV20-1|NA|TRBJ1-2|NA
TGCAGTGCTAGAGATTTTGGGCAGGGGTACGGCTACACCTTC
CSARDFGQGYGYTF
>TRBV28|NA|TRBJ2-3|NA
TGTGCCAGCAAACCCGGGACTGCAGATTTCACGCAGTATTTT
CASKPGTADFTQYF
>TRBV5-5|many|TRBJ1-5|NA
TGTGCCAGCAGCTTCTACAGCCTAAACAATCAGCCCCAGCATTTT
CASSFYSLNNQPQHF
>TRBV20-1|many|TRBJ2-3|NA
TGCAGTGCTAGTAAAAATGGAGATACGCAGTATTTT
CSASKNGDTQYF
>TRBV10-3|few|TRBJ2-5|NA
TGTGCCATCAGTGAGGGCAGGATCGAGACCCAGTACTTC
CAISEGRIETQYF
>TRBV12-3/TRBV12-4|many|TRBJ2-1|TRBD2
TGTGCCAGCAGTTTATACCCCCCCACTACCCGGGAGGGGGATGAGCAGTTCTTC
CASSLYPPTTREGDEQFF
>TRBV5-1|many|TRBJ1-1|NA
TGCGCCAGCAGCCCACGTTTGAGGGAGAACACTGAAGCTTTCTTT
CASSPRLRENTEAFF
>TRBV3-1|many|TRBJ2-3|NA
TGTGCCAGCAGCCAAGATACGGCGGCAACGCAGTATTTT
CASSQDTAATQYF
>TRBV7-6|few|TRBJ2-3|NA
TGTGCCAGCAGCTTGTTTGGGGAAGCAGATACGCAGTATTTT
CASSLFGEADTQYF
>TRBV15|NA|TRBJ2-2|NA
TGTGCCACCAGCAGAGATGGGAGTACGAACACCGGGGAGCTGTTTTTT
CATSRDGSTNTGELFF
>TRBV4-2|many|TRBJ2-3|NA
TGTGCCAGCAGCCAAGATGGGGCAAGCACAGATACGCAGTATTTT
CASSQDGASTDTQYF
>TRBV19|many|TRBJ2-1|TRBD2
TGTGCCAGTAGTAAGCATGGACTAGCGGGAGGACACTACAATGAGCAGTTCTTC
CASSKHGLAGGHYNEQFF
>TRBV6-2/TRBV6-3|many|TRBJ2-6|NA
TGTGCCAGCAAGGGAGAAGGGGCCAACGTCCTGACTTTC
CASKGEGANVLTF
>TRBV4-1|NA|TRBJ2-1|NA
TGCGCCAGCAGCCAAGACCGTGTCGGCCATGAGCAGTTCTTC
CASSQDRVGHEQFF
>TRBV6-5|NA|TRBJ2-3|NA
TGTGCCAGCAGTTACAGTAGCCTGGGTGGAGATACGCAGTATTTT
CASSYSSLGGDTQYF
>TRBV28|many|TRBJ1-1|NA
TGTGCCACCTACGGCACTGAAGCTTTCTTT
CATYGTEAFF
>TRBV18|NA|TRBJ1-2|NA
TGTGCCAGCTCACCGGGAAACTATGGCTACCCCTTC
CASSPGNYGYPF
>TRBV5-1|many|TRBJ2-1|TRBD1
TGCGCCAGCAGCATTTCCGGGACAGGAGGGGTCAATGAGCAGTTCTTC
CASSISGTGGVNEQFF
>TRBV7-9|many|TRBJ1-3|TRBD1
TGTGCCAGCAGCCGACTCCGGGACAGGGTTTCGTCTGGAAACACCATATATTTT
CASSRLRDRVSSGNTIYF
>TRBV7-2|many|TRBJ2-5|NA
TGTGCCAGCAGCTTAGCTGCGGGCCGGGAGACCCAGTACTTC
CASSLAAGRETQYF
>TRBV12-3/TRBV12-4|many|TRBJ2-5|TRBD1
TGTGCCAGCACCCCGGGACAGATTTACCAAGAGACCCAGTACTTC
CASTPGQIYQETQYF
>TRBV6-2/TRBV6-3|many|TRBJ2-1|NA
TGTGCCAGCAGTTACTCGCTTGGGCAGTTCTTC
CASSYSLGQFF
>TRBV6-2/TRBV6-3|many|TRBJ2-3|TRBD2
TGTGCCAGCAGTTATGTGGGAGGGCCGGCAGATACGCAGTATTTT
CASSYVGGPADTQYF
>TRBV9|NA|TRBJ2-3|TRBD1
TGTGCCAGCAGCACGAGAGGTCAGGGGGGCACAGATACGCAGTATTTT
CASSTRGQGGTDTQYF
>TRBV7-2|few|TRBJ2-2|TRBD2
TGTGCCAGCAGCCGATTCCGACTAGCGGGAGGACCCACCGGGGAGCTGTTTTTT
CASSRFRLAGGPTGELFF
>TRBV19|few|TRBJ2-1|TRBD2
TGTGCCAGTAGTATAGTCGTGGCAGCGGGAGGTGAGCAGTTCTTC
CASSIVVAAGGEQFF
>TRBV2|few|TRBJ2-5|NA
TGTGCCAGCAGTCGGGACTGGAACCAAGAGACCCAGTACTTC
CASSRDWNQETQYF
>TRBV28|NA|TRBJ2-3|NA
TGTGCCAGCAGTTTCCCCGTAAGTGCAGATACGCAGTATTTT
CASSFPVSADTQYF
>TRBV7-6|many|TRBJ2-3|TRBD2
TGTGCCAGCAGTGGAACGGGACTAGTGTTAGATACGCAGTATTTT
CASSGTGLVLDTQYF
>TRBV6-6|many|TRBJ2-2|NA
TGTGCCAGCAGTACCCCCGGGGAGCTGTTTTTT
CASSTPGELFF
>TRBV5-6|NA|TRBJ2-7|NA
TGTGCCAGCAGCTTGAGCAGGGTCGTCCCCTACGAGCAGTACTTC
CASSLSRVVPYEQYF
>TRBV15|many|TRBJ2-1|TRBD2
TGTGCCACCAGCAGAGACAGCGCGGGAGGAAGTAATGAGCAGTTCTTC
CATSRDSAGGSNEQFF
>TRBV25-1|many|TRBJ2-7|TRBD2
TGTGCCAGCCCGGGGGGCGAGCAGTACTTC
CASPGGEQYF
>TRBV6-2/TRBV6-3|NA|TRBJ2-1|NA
TGTGCCAGCAGTTACGGGGACAACAACAATGAGCAGTTCTTC
CASSYGDNNNEQFF
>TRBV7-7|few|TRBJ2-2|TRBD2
TGTGCCAGCAGCCCAGATTCGGGGGAGGGCCGAAACACCGGGGAGCTGTTTTTT
CASSPDSGEGRNTGELFF
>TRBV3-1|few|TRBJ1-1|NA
TGTGCCAGCAGCCATTTAGAGAACACTGAAGCTTTCTTT
CASSHLENTEAFF
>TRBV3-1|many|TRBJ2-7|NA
TGTGCCAGCAGCCAAGGGGCTGGCGAGCAGTACTTC
CASSQGAGEQYF
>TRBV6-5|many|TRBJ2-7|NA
TGTGCCAGCAGTCCCCCCGTGGGCTACGAGCAGTACTTC
CASSPPVGYEQYF
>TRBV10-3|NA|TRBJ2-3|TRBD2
TGTGCCACTAATAGCGGGAGCGTCTCAGATACGCAGTATTTT
CATNSGSVSDTQYF
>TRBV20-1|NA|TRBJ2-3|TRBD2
TGCAGTGCTAGAGGTTGGCGGGAGGAGACAGATACGCAGTATTTT
CSARGWREETDTQYF
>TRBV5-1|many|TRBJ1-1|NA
TGCGCCAGCAGCCCTTCGGCAGGGGCTGAAGCTTTCTTT
CASSPSAGAEAFF
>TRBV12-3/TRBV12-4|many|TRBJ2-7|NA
TGTGCCAGCAGTCTCGGACAGGAGGGCCACGAGCAGTACTTC
CASSLGQEGHEQYF
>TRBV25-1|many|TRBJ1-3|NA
TGTGCCAGCAGTGGTAGGGTACGCTCTGGAAACACCATATATTTT
CASSGRVRSGNTIYF
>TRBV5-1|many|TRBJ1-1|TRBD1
TGCGCCAGCAGCTTGATAACGGGACAGGCGAACACTGAAGCTTTCTTT
CASSLITGQANTEAFF
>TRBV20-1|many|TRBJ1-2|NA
TGCAGTGCTAGACAGGAAGTCTATGGCTACACCTTC
CSARQEVYGYTF
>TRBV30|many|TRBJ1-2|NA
TGTGCCTGGAGTCGACCCCAGAGAGTAGGGTTGAGTGGCTACACCTTC
CAWSRPQRVGLSGYTF
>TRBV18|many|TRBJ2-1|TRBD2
TGTGCCAGCTCACTCGGGACTAGCGGGGTCAATGAGCAGTTCTTC
CASSLGTSGVNEQFF
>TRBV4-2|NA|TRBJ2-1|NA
TGTGCCAGCAGCCAAGAAAACGGGGTCTACAATGAGCAGTTCTTC
CASSQENGVYNEQFF
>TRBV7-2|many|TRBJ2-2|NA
TGTGCCAGCAGCTTGCCACCGAACACCGGGGAGCTGTTTTTT
CASSLPPNTGELFF
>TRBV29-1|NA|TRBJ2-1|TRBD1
TGCAGCGGAGGGACAGGGACCTCCTACAATGAGCAGTTCTTC
CSGGTGTSYNEQFF
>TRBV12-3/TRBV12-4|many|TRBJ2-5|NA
TGTGCCAGCAGTTTGTCAGGGCGAGTAGAGACCCAGTACTTC
CASSLSGRVETQYF
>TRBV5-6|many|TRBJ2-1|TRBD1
TGTGCCAGCAGCCCGTTAGGGCAGGGGGCCTCCTACAATGAGCAGTTCTTC
CASSPLGQGASYNEQFF